The next 15 T cell receptor beta chains were all read from a single sample in a study of breast tumors, draining lymph nodes, adjacent tissues. TCRdb reanalysed the multiplex PCR reads using MiXCR and keeps one entry per CDR3 protein. The sample holds around 170,000 distinct CDR3 sequences, approximately 30% seen once. The lymph nodes were axillary draining lymph nodes from breast cancer patients. Sequencing was performed on axillary lymph node tissue. The origin of the receptors is a female donor with breast cancer. Some clones in this sample may be carry-over from other donors' samples.

The V call is TRBV6-2 or TRBV6-3, the J call TRBJ2-7, with D perhaps matching TRBD2 (5 bases). The CDR3 runs 16 residues. Germline lookup yields CDR1 MNHEY and CDR2 SVGEGT. V lost 2 bases and J lost 2, with 16 bases in between. The CDR3 region is CASSYPLSGTPYEQYF. The CDR3 DNA reads TGTGCCAGCAGTTACCCACTAAGCGGAACCCCCTACGAGCAGTACTTC.

This chain links TRBV5-8 with TRBJ2-2; D possibly matches TRBD1 or TRBD2 (7 bases each). V was pared by 4 bases and J by 6 bases, with 16 bases between. Germline values: CDR1 SGHTS, CDR2 YDEGEE. The CDR3 has 15 amino acids. The CDR3 nucleotides are TGTGCCAGCAGCATGCAGGGGGGGGTTTCCGGGGAGCTGTTTTTT. Amino acids: CASSMQGGVSGELFF. Full variable domain (missing parts from reference TRBV5-8 and TRBJ2-2): EAGVTQSPTHLIKTRGQQATLRCSPISGHTSVYWYQQALGLGLQFLLWYDEGEERNRGNFPPRFSGRQFPNYSSELNVNALELEDSALYLCASSMQGGVSGELFFGEGSRLTVL.

CDR3 in amino acids: CASSQERAGGARETQYF. CDR3 coding DNA: TGTGCCAGCAGCCAAGAAAGGGCAGGGGGGGCTCGAGAGACCCAGTACTTC. The V and J genes are TRBV3-1 and TRBJ2-5; either TRBD1 or TRBD2 may supply D (7 bases each). Trimming pared 0 bases from V and 4 bases from J, leaving 18 bases between. CDR1 is LGHDT and CDR2 is YNNKEL in the germline V gene (reference sequence). This CDR3 is 17 amino acids long.

The table lists this clonotype with a count of one. The V and J genes are TRBV2 and TRBJ1-6; the D is unclear. The CDR3 has 14 amino acids. From germline, CDR1 is SNHLY and CDR2 FYNNEI. Trimming took 1 base from V and 5 from J, leaving 6 bases between them. The CDR3 coding sequence is TGTGCCAGCAGTGAAGTGAGGGATAATTCACCCCTCCACTTT. Translating gives CASSEVRDNSPLHF.

V is TRBV14 and J is TRBJ1-1; D may be TRBD1 (6 bases). Germline lookup yields CDR1 SGHDN and CDR2 FVKESK. The V gene lost 4 bases and the J gene lost 8 bases, with 20 bases spanning the gap. The CDR3 covers 15 residues. Here the CDR3 DNA reads TGTGCCAGCAGCCCCGGGACACTCGAATATACCGAAGCTTTCTTT. Its protein is CASSPGTLEYTEAFF.

This sequence joins TRBV30 and TRBJ1-1; D is undetermined. Germline lookup yields CDR1 GTSNPN and CDR2 SVGIG (reference sequence). Deletions cut 0 bases from V and 1 base from J, with 9 bases between. This CDR3 comprises 14 residues. The CDR3: CAWSVPPSNTEAFF. The CDR3 nucleotides read TGTGCCTGGAGTGTACCGCCTTCGAACACTGAAGCTTTCTTT.

This clonotype was seen a few times. A much bigger clone sits one base away, suggesting this may be a read error. V is TRBV20-1 and J is TRBJ1-2, with a tentative D call TRBD1 (5 bases). Trimming left V 0 bases short and J 2 bases short, with 19 bases between. The CDR3 covers 17 residues. The germline CDR1 and CDR2 sequences are DFQATT and SNEGSKA (reference sequence). The CDR3 is CSARDASVRAKNYGYTF. CDR3 sequence (DNA): TGCAGTGCTAGAGACGCATCGGTCAGGGCGAAGAACTATGGCTACACCTTC.

This chain uses TRBV5-5 with TRBJ2-1, with TRBD2 matching 7 bases. V shed 2 bases and J 7 bases; nucleotides not matched to a gene: 9. The CDR3 is made up of 15 amino acids. Germline-derived CDR1 and CDR2 are SGHKS and YYEKEE (reference sequence). Written as DNA, the CDR3 is TGTGCCAGCAGCTTCCGCGGGGGAACCTGGAATGAGCAGTTCTTC. As protein: CASSFRGGTWNEQFF.

Ten or more counts support this clonotype. V usage is TRBV12-3 or TRBV12-4 and J usage is TRBJ2-3; unclear D gene. The V end lost 2 bases, the J end lost 8 bases, and 11 bases lay between the germline ends. This CDR3 has 13 amino acids. CDR3 sequence: CASSLSTVGTQYF. CDR3 nucleotide sequence: TGTGCCAGCAGTTTATCCACAGTAGGTACGCAGTATTTT.

The genes are TRBV6-6 and TRBJ2-7; 11 positions match TRBD1. V trimming: 8 bases; J trimming: 2 bases; junction bases outside the gene matches: 5. Germline CDR1 MNHNY, CDR2 SVGAGI (reference sequence). This CDR3 spans 14 amino acids. CDR3 protein: CASGGQGVTYEQYF. The CDR3 nucleotides are TGTGCCAGCGGGGGACAGGGGGTTACCTACGAGCAGTACTTC.

The sample holds a few counts of this clonotype. The chain is built from TRBV19 and TRBJ2-3; no clear D gene. CDR1 is LNHDA, CDR2 SQIVND, per germline (reference sequence). V was cut by 5 bases and J by 1 base, with 7 bases left in between. The CDR3 runs to 13 residues. The CDR3 here is CASSGQRTDTQYF. CDR3 DNA: TGTGCCAGTAGTGGGCAGCGCACAGATACGCAGTATTTT. The full variable domain, in which reference TRBV19 and TRBJ2-3 provide the parts outside the CDR3, is DGGITQSPKYLFRKEGQNVTLSCEQNLNHDAMYWYRQDPGQGLRLIYYSQIVNDFQKGDIAEGYSVSREKKESFPLTVTSAQKNPTAFYLCASSGQRTDTQYFGPGTRLTVL.

The genes are TRBV27 and TRBJ1-2; D gene ambiguous. Trimming removed 2 bases from V and 5 bases from J, with 9 bases in between. Germline loops: CDR1 MNHEY, CDR2 SMNVEV (reference sequence). CDR3 length: 13 amino acids. The CDR3 here is CASSLGPQYGYTF. CDR3 in DNA: TGTGCCAGCAGTTTAGGCCCCCAATATGGCTACACCTTC.

This clonotype appeared many times. This chain uses TRBV6-4 with TRBJ1-2; 9 bases align to TRBD1. The CDR3 has 15 residues. J was trimmed by 2 bases and V by 0 bases; bases with no gene match: 1. The germline CDR1 and CDR2 sequences are MRHNA and SNTAGT. The CDR3 sequence is CASSDSGTGNYGYTF. CDR3 coding DNA: TGTGCCAGCAGTGACTCGGGGACAGGGAACTATGGCTACACCTTC.

This clonotype was recorded at least ten times. The chain has TRBV2 and TRBJ2-7; 13 positions agree with TRBD2. J lost 7 bases, V lost 9 bases, and 6 bases had no gene match. Looked up from germline, CDR1 is SNHLY and CDR2 is FYNNEI. The CDR3 consists of 13 residues. In DNA form, the CDR3 reads TGTGCCAGAGGACTAGCGGGAGCGGAAGAGCAGTACTTC. Translation: CARGLAGAEEQYF.

There are many counts of this clonotype. J is TRBJ2-1 and V is TRBV15, with D maybe TRBD2 (5 bases). Germline values: CDR1 LNHNV, CDR2 YYDKDF (reference sequence). The CDR3 is 13 residues long. Deletions cut 3 bases from V and 8 bases from J, with 11 bases between. The CDR3 nucleotides are TGTGCCACCAGCAGGGGAGTCTGGGATGAGCAGTTCTTC. Translating gives CATSRGVWDEQFF.